Included here is one TCR beta chain sequence, with context. Its antigen is unknown. Base qualities are not at hand, and no much larger clone is one base apart. This sample was taken from a study of T cell responses to AZD1222 COVID-19 vaccine (dated by TCRdb to about 2021). Regarding the study in general: Because spike-specific TCR depth and breadth did not differ between the two schedules, AZD1222 recipients who got a second dose at roughly 4 weeks were pooled with those who got a second dose at roughly 12 weeks. A total of under 250 trial participants underwent TCR sequencing, of whom approximately 200 had received two doses of AZD1222 and 26 had received two doses of the MenACWY control vaccine. Enrollment into the trials was organized by age into subgroups of 18-55, 56-69 and 70-plus years, and those subgroups contained about 150, 27 and 61 TCR-sequenced participants, respectively. Overall study results and their limits: Participants were mostly white British, with more females than males. The authors suggested clonal diversity may have been underestimated. No day 14 peak-response samples were available, so repertoires were characterized only after the peak T cell response. Spike-specific TCR breadth and depth rose significantly after two AZD1222 doses compared with day 0 and with MenACWY recipients. Reportedly, almost half of the unique spike-specific TCRs recognized epitopes lying outside the regions that are mutated in the B.1.351 and B.1.1.7 variants. CD4 TCRs associated with the vaccine covered the entire spike protein, and the dominant responses were in regions 160-218 and 743-854. Only six or seven AZD1222 recipients were SARS-CoV-2 seropositive at baseline, limiting conclusions about previously exposed vaccinees. The 56-69-year group was small, and its depth increase did not reach significance, likely because of low power.

The germline ends are 12 bases apart after V is trimmed by 5 bases and J by 5 bases. Measured from the cysteine to the phenylalanine, the CDR3 is 13 residues long. CDR3 DNA is the only sequence kept; it has 39 bases, read in frame from the first base. Via the germline V gene, CDR1 is SNHLY and CDR2 FYNNEI. The meaning of the sample's time point label: baseline before first vaccination. Vaccinee samples came from UK trials COV001 and COV002, including a single-blind randomized controlled phase 2/3 trial of AZD1222 (ChAdOx1 nCoV-19) in healthy adults. For TCRbeta chain sequencing, PBMC samples were collected from trial participants at day 0 and at day 28 after the second dose. The CDR3 regions of human TCRbeta chains were analyzed by immunosequencing. The authors' analysis ran thus. Repertoire TCRs were checked for matches against a reference library of SARS-CoV-2-specific TCRs that had been generated using the MIRA antigen-specificity platform. Breadth was defined as the fraction of unique TCRs that were SARS-CoV-2-associated. Depth was defined as the fraction of total T cells that were SARS-CoV-2-associated. Using the MIRA data, every spike-specific TCR was mapped to the spike region that the TCR reacted to and assigned to either a CD4 or a CD8 class. Log10-transformed breadth and depth values were compared by one-way ANOVA with Sidak's multiple comparisons tests. TCRdb limited this immuneACCESS table to in-frame rearrangements with V and J called. A share of clones is missing; checked studies link under half to unresolved V genes, and the rest is unexplained. V, J and clone size are taken as reported in that table, and D and trimming were inferred from the DNA itself. Recorded for this sample are around 99,000 clones; roughly 88% of them occurred a single time. The ten largest clonotypes hold roughly a sixth of the sample.

This sequence was found in an adult in good health. The starting material was peripheral blood, obtained on day 0 of AZD1222 vaccination. The rearranged segments are TRBV2 and TRBJ1-2; 6 matching bases give a weak D call of TRBD1. The nucleotides are TGTGCCAGCAGTAACCAAGGGACATATGGCTACACCTTC. It translates as CASSNQGTYGYTF.